These 26 T cell receptor beta chains originate from one sample sequenced in a study of blood T cell repertoires in COVID-19. Clones were read by immunoSEQ multiplex PCR, and TCRdb kept only the in-frame ones, dropping some. The sample includes 450,000 to 600,000 clones, around 90% of them seen just once. Specimen: PBMCs or T cells enriched from blood (not recorded which). These receptors all come from a woman aged 18-29 years who had recovered from COVID-19.

In DNA form, the CDR3 reads TGTGCCAGCAGCCGTTTTCTTAATTCACCCCTCCACTTT. It translates to CASSRFLNSPLHF. J is TRBJ1-6 and V is TRBV14; no firm D call. Germline values: CDR1 SGHDN, CDR2 FVKESK. The CDR3 is 13 amino acids. V was pared by 4 bases and J by 6 bases, with 7 bases between.

This chain links TRBV10-3 with TRBJ2-7, with unresolved D. CDR3 length equals 13 residues. The germline CDR1 and CDR2 sequences are ENHRY and SYGVKD. Trimming stripped 11 bases from V and 1 base from J, with 15 bases between. The CDR3 sequence is CAPLRGPSYEQYF. DNA of the CDR3: TGTGCCCCCCTGCGCGGTCCTTCCTACGAGCAGTACTTC.

This chain links TRBV7-2 with TRBJ2-1; TRBD2 matches 11 bases. The CDR3 runs 16 residues. Germline loops: CDR1 SGHTA, CDR2 FQGNSA. Trimming cost V 5 bases and J 4 bases; bases outside gene matches: 7. The CDR3 is CASSPLSGGAYNEQFF. CDR3 coding DNA: TGTGCCAGCAGCCCACTTAGCGGGGGGGCATACAATGAGCAGTTCTTC.

This clone was picked up a small number of times. The CDR3 region has the DNA TGTGCCAGTAGTATATTACCGGACAGGAGACGCTACGAGCAGTACTTC. Encoded protein: CASSILPDRRRYEQYF. The rearrangement links TRBV19 to TRBJ2-7; the match to TRBD1 covers 7 bases. Germline V lookup: CDR1 LNHDA, CDR2 SQIVND (reference sequence). This CDR3 has 16 amino acids. J was trimmed by 3 bases and V by 2 bases; bases with no gene match: 10.

This sequence joins TRBV19 and TRBJ1-5; TRBD1 agrees at 9 bases. V shed 10 bases and J 9 bases; nucleotides not matched to a gene: 16. The CDR3 has 15 amino acids. CDR1 is LNHDA, CDR2 SQIVND, per germline (reference sequence). The CDR3 DNA follows: TGTGCCACCTCACCTGGGGACAGGGTCCTTCGGCCCCAGCATTTT. Translated: CATSPGDRVLRPQHF. Supplemented by reference TRBV19 and TRBJ1-5, the full variable domain reads DGGITQSPKYLFRKEGQNVTLSCEQNLNHDAMYWYRQDPGQGLRLIYYSQIVNDFQKGDIAEGYSVSREKKESFPLTVTSAQKNPTAFYLCATSPGDRVLRPQHFGDGTRLSIL.

This clone showed up just once. The chain employs TRBV30 and TRBJ1-1; D is ambiguous. This CDR3 is built from 13 residues. Germline CDR1 is GTSNPN and CDR2 is SVGIG (reference sequence). Trimming removed 0 bases at V and 5 bases at J, with 10 bases between. This chain's CDR3 is CAWSVEGRTEAFF. CDR3 coding DNA: TGTGCCTGGAGTGTAGAGGGCCGGACTGAAGCTTTCTTT.

This clone was seen once. The rearrangement joins TRBV6-5 to TRBJ1-1; D not resolved. Germline V gives CDR1 MNHEY, CDR2 SVGAGI. This CDR3 spans 15 amino acids. Trimming took 6 bases from V and 3 from J, leaving 17 bases between them. The CDR3 DNA reads TGTGCCAGCAGCCTTGGGCCCACGAGGGACACTGAAGCTTTCTTT. Translation gives CASSLGPTRDTEAFF.

This clone was found once. The chain has TRBV19 and TRBJ1-5; 7 bases align to TRBD1. Trimming cost V 4 bases and J 5 bases; bases outside gene matches: 5. The CDR3 extends over 14 amino acids. Germline V gene lookup returns CDR1 LNHDA and CDR2 SQIVND (reference sequence). This chain's CDR3 is CASSRGQHYQPQHF. CDR3 nucleotides: TGTGCCAGTAGTAGGGGACAGCACTATCAGCCCCAGCATTTT.

The rearrangement joins TRBV12-3 or TRBV12-4 to TRBJ1-2; no reliable D call. Trimming left V 1 base short and J 5 bases short, with 5 bases between. The CDR3 runs 12 residues. CDR3 in amino acids: CASSLGRYGYTF. The CDR3 DNA reads TGTGCCAGCAGTTTAGGGAGGTATGGCTACACCTTC.

The chain couples TRBV5-6 to TRBJ2-5; 9 nucleotides match TRBD1. From germline, CDR1 is SGHDT and CDR2 YYEEEE. After removal of 1 base from V and 4 bases from J, the junction contained 8 bases not matched to a gene. CDR3 length: 16 residues. The CDR3 sequence is CASSLYYGDRAETQYF. Written as DNA, the CDR3 is TGTGCCAGCAGCTTGTATTATGGGGACAGGGCAGAGACCCAGTACTTC.

V gene TRBV19 combines with J gene TRBJ1-5; D not resolved. In germline, CDR1 is LNHDA, CDR2 SQIVND (reference sequence). The CDR3 loop spans 12 amino acids. Trimming shortened V by 5 bases and J by 5 bases, and 7 bases separated the two germline ends. The chain's CDR3 is CASSLTHQPQHF. CDR3 coding DNA: TGTGCCAGTAGTCTTACTCATCAGCCCCAGCATTTT.

The J gene is TRBJ1-3, the V gene TRBV12-2; the DNA was not compared with TRBD1, the D call given in the table. TRBV12-2 is tagged as a pseudogene. The CDR3 is 19 residues long. For the CDR3, the DNA is TGTGCAAGTCGCTCCTCCGGTTGTACAGACAGTTCCTCTGGAAACACCATATATTTT. It specifies CASRSSGCTDSSSGNTIYF.

This clone is a singleton in its sample. This chain connects TRBV7-9 to TRBJ1-3; D uncertain. Per the germline V gene, CDR1 is SEHNR and CDR2 is FQNEAQ (reference sequence). The CDR3 covers 16 residues. Trimming removed 2 bases from V and 4 bases from J, with 15 bases in between. DNA for the CDR3: TGTGCCAGCAGCTTACGCAATGCGGTTGGGGGAAACACCATATATTTT. Residues: CASSLRNAVGGNTIYF.

This chain uses TRBV18 with TRBJ2-5, with 7 bases aligning to TRBD2. J gave up 5 bases and V 3 bases, and 6 bases lay outside the gene matches. Germline CDR1 KGHSH, CDR2 LQKENI. This CDR3 is built from 14 residues. In nucleotides, the CDR3 is TGTGCCAGCTCACCTCTACTAGCGATGGAGACCCAGTACTTC. This translates into CASSPLLAMETQYF.

Remarks on this clone: The sample carries other DNA sequences with the same CDR3. The chain has TRBV12-3 or TRBV12-4 and TRBJ2-7; possible D gene TRBD1, 6 bases. V lost 3 bases to trimming and J lost 1 base, with 7 bases between them. The CDR3 is made up of 13 amino acids. The CDR3 DNA sequence: TGTGCCAGCAGTTTGAGGGGGTCCTACGAGCAGTACTTC. It translates to CASSLRGSYEQYF.

The sample holds a few counts of this clone. The J gene is TRBJ1-6, the V gene TRBV5-1; D is unclear. The CDR3 sequence is 14 residues long. V lost 5 bases, J lost 2 bases, and 8 bases lay in between. Germline V gene lookup returns CDR1 SGHRS and CDR2 YFSETQ. CDR3 coding DNA: TGCGCCAGCAGTAATGAGCCCTATAATTCACCCCTCCACTTT. Translated: CASSNEPYNSPLHF.

The genes are TRBV5-6 and TRBJ1-1; 9 bases align to TRBD1. Germline V lookup: CDR1 SGHDT, CDR2 YYEEEE. The CDR3 is 16 residues long. V gave up 0 bases and J gave up 1 base; unmatched junction bases: 4. The CDR3 region is CASSLEQGARNTEAFF. The CDR3 bases are TGTGCCAGCAGCTTGGAACAGGGGGCGAGGAACACTGAAGCTTTCTTT. The full variable domain, completed using reference TRBV5-6 and TRBJ1-1, is DAGVTQSPTHLIKTRGQQVTLRCSPKSGHDTVSWYQQALGQGPQFIFQYYEEEERQRGNFPDRFSGHQFPNYSSELNVNALLLGDSALYLCASSLEQGARNTEAFFGQGTRLTVV.

V is TRBV11-2 and J is TRBJ1-4, with TRBD1 matching over 9 bases. The CDR3 is 15 residues long. Germline V CDR1 and CDR2: SGHAT, FQNNGV. J gave up 8 bases and V 3 bases, and 7 bases lay outside the gene matches. CDR3 DNA sequence: TGTGCCAGCAGCTTCCGGGACAGGGATCGGGAAAAACTGTTTTTT. Translation: CASSFRDRDREKLFF.

The chain's CDR3 is CAWSPSRGFNEKLFF. The DNA for the CDR3 is TGTGCCTGGAGTCCTTCTCGGGGGTTTAATGAAAAACTGTTTTTT. This chain links TRBV30 with TRBJ1-4; tentative D call: TRBD1 (5 bases). CDR1 GTSNPN and CDR2 SVGIG come from the germline V gene (reference sequence). Trimming cost V 2 bases and J 4 bases, with 14 bases left between them. The CDR3 consists of 15 residues. The whole variable domain, filled in from reference TRBV30 and TRBJ1-4, reads SQTIHQWPATLVQPVGSPLSLECTVEGTSNPNLYWYRQAAGRGLQLLFYSVGIGQISSEVPQNLSASRPQDRQFILSSKKLLLSDSGFYLCAWSPSRGFNEKLFFGSGTQLSVL.

The chain uses TRBV18 and TRBJ1-1; D is possibly TRBD1 (5 bases). Trimming pared 5 bases from V and 3 bases from J, leaving 16 bases between. The CDR3 has 15 amino acids. The germline V gene has CDR1 KGHSH and CDR2 LQKENI. CDR3 amino acids: CASSSLGQGYTEAFF. CDR3 in DNA: TGTGCCAGCTCAAGTTTGGGCCAGGGCTACACTGAAGCTTTCTTT.

The chain is built from TRBV5-1 and TRBJ2-7; 7 bases are a match to TRBD1. This CDR3 has 15 residues. V shed 2 bases and J 4 bases; nucleotides not matched to a gene: 9. Germline CDR1 SGHRS, CDR2 YFSETQ. CDR3 protein: CASSLVRGGKYEQYF. The CDR3 region has the DNA TGCGCCAGCAGCTTAGTACGAGGGGGCAAATACGAGCAGTACTTC.

The chain uses TRBV21-1 and TRBJ2-7; the table gives TRBD1 as D, unverified against the DNA. TRBV21-1 is deemed a pseudogene. The CDR3 contains 15 residues. The CDR3: CATLIRQGSNYEQYF. CDR3 DNA sequence: TGTGCCACCCTAATCCGACAGGGGTCGAACTACGAGCAGTACTTC.

The chain joins TRBV7-8 to TRBJ2-1; 8 nucleotides agree with TRBD2. There are 15 residues in the CDR3. The J segment lost 9 bases and the V segment lost 5 bases, leaving 12 bases of the junction unmatched. Germline loops: CDR1 SGHVS, CDR2 FQNEAQ. This chain's CDR3 is CASSPGGGFISEQFF. The CDR3 DNA sequence: TGTGCCAGCAGCCCCGGCGGGGGGTTTATTTCTGAGCAGTTCTTC.

This chain joins TRBV29-1 and TRBJ1-4; a possible D gene is TRBD1 (5 bases). The germline gives CDR1 SQVTM, CDR2 ANQGSEA. V was clipped by 6 bases and J by 1 base, with 12 bases between them. This CDR3 has 14 residues. CDR3 nucleotides: TGCAGCGTCGGGACTGGAGAAACTAATGAAAAACTGTTTTTT. Translating it yields CSVGTGETNEKLFF.

The J gene is TRBJ1-2, the V gene TRBV9; TRBD1 aligns across 9 bases. The CDR3 has 13 amino acids. V lost 2 bases and J lost 7; bases outside the gene matches: 3. Germline-derived CDR1 and CDR2 are SGDLS and YYNGEE. The CDR3 spells CASSVGQGRGYTF. The CDR3 nucleotides read TGTGCCAGCAGCGTCGGACAGGGGCGTGGCTACACCTTC.

This clone was counted only a few times. The chain uses TRBV5-6 and TRBJ2-5; 11 bases agree with TRBD1. The V segment lost 4 bases and the J segment 4 bases; nucleotides outside the gene matches: 9. The CDR3 consists of 16 residues. CDR1 is SGHDT, CDR2 YYEEEE, per germline. The CDR3 sequence is CASSGGQGATGETQYF. The CDR3 DNA reads as TGTGCCAGCAGCGGCGGACAGGGGGCAACGGGAGAGACCCAGTACTTC.